The 32 T cell receptor beta chains below were found in one sample sequenced in a study of post-analysis software for immune sequencing data. The study's findings and limits: Included in a set of five TRBV segments more frequent in patients than controls were TRBV5-6, TRBV5-1 and TRBV20-1.

These receptors have no identified antigens. cDNA libraries of TCR beta carried unique molecular identifiers. Each CDR3 protein gets one entry after TCRdb re-called the PCR reads with MiXCR. The sample contains approximately 350,000 distinct CDR3 sequences, approximately 33% of which appear only once. Sequenced material: blood. The source of these receptors is a girl aged 10-17 years with multiple sclerosis.

The J gene is TRBJ2-5, the V gene TRBV7-2, with TRBD1 identical over 7 bases. The germline V gene has CDR1 SGHTA and CDR2 FQGNSA. The CDR3 is 14 residues long. After removal of 2 bases from V and 5 bases from J, the junction contained 5 bases not matched to a gene. This chain's CDR3 is CASSLSQGRETQYF. The CDR3 nucleotides read TGTGCCAGCAGCTTATCACAGGGGCGGGAGACCCAGTACTTC.

The V gene is TRBV5-1, the J gene TRBJ1-6; the D is unclear. Germline V gene lookup returns CDR1 SGHRS and CDR2 YFSETQ. Trimming left V 4 bases short and J 10 bases short, with 18 bases between. There are 15 residues in the CDR3. The CDR3: CASSLGAWGGSPLHF. CDR3 coding DNA: TGCGCCAGCAGCCTGGGAGCGTGGGGTGGATCACCCCTCCACTTT.

The chain links TRBV12-3 or TRBV12-4 to TRBJ2-5; 16 bases align to TRBD2. V gave up 5 bases and J gave up 11 bases; unmatched junction bases: 8. This CDR3 is built from 15 residues. CDR3 residues: CASSPGLAGGNEQYF. For the CDR3, the DNA is TGTGCCAGCAGTCCGGGACTAGCGGGGGGGAATGAGCAGTACTTC.

The V and J genes are TRBV7-3 and TRBJ2-3; D remains ambiguous. This CDR3 region has 14 residues. Deletions cut 5 bases from V and 6 bases from J, with 15 bases between. The germline V gene has CDR1 SGHTA and CDR2 FQGTGA. The CDR3 sequence is CASSPGPVKDTQYF. DNA for the CDR3: TGTGCCAGCAGCCCAGGACCGGTGAAGGATACGCAGTATTTT.

The sample holds a few counts of this clonotype. This chain connects TRBV5-1 to TRBJ1-2, with 9 bases identical to TRBD1. After removal of 6 bases from V and 7 bases from J, the junction contained 10 bases not matched to a gene. Germline CDR1 and CDR2: SGHRS and YFSETQ. The CDR3 is 14 amino acids. CDR3 DNA sequence: TGCGCCAGCACGATTTCTCCGGACAGGGGTGGCTACACCTTC. Protein product: CASTISPDRGGYTF.

There are a few counts of this clonotype. The V and J genes are TRBV20-1 and TRBJ1-4, with D possibly TRBD1 on 6 matching bases. Germline CDR1 reads DFQATT; CDR2 reads SNEGSKA (reference sequence). This CDR3 has 14 residues. V lost 4 bases to trimming and J lost 7 bases, with 16 bases between them. The CDR3 protein is CSATPGLGGEKLFF. In DNA, the CDR3 is TGCAGTGCTACCCCGGGCTTAGGGGGTGAAAAACTGTTTTTT.

The chain joins TRBV7-9 to TRBJ2-3; the D gene is possibly TRBD1 (6 bases). Between the trimmed V and J ends, which lost 5 bases and 1 base, there was a span of 13 bases. The V gene's germline CDR1 is SEHNR and CDR2 FQNEAQ (reference sequence). This CDR3 region has 15 residues. CDR3 nucleotide sequence: TGTGCCAGCAGCCGCCAGACAGGACGCACAGATACGCAGTATTTT. The encoded protein is CASSRQTGRTDTQYF.

CDR3 loop: CASSYPRYQTSYEQYF. For the CDR3, the DNA is TGTGCCAGCAGTTACCCGAGGTACCAGACCTCCTACGAGCAGTACTTC. This chain connects TRBV6-2 or TRBV6-3 to TRBJ2-7; D not certain. Between the trimmed V and J ends, which lost 2 bases and 0 bases, there was a span of 14 bases. The CDR3 loop spans 16 amino acids. Germline loops: CDR1 MNHEY, CDR2 SVGEGT.

This clonotype turned up a few times. The chain combines TRBV19 with TRBJ1-1, with D maybe TRBD1 (6 bases). There are 15 residues in the CDR3. Between the trimmed V and J ends, which lost 1 base and 4 bases, there was a span of 13 bases. The germline V gene has CDR1 LNHDA and CDR2 SQIVND (reference sequence). The CDR3 protein is CASSIGTGRATEAFF. CDR3 nucleotide sequence: TGTGCCAGTAGTATAGGAACAGGGAGGGCCACTGAAGCTTTCTTT.

The CDR3 reads CASSSRQGGSYEQYF. The CDR3 DNA reads as TGTGCCAGCAGCTCGCGACAGGGGGGGTCCTACGAGCAGTACTTC. The chain combines TRBV7-8 with TRBJ2-7, with TRBD1 matching over 9 bases. Unmatched junction bases numbered 5, after V lost 4 bases and J lost 1 base. The germline V gene encodes CDR1 SGHVS and CDR2 FQNEAQ. The CDR3 is 15 amino acids.

The chain joins TRBV27 to TRBJ2-3; TRBD2 is a possible D gene (5 bases). The CDR3 has 16 residues. The germline V and J ends were trimmed by 5 bases and 1 base, with 16 bases remaining between them. CDR1 is MNHEY and CDR2 is SMNVEV in the germline V gene (reference sequence). The CDR3 coding sequence is TGTGCCAGCAGTCCGTGGGCCGGGGTGGGCACAGATACGCAGTATTTT. Its translation: CASSPWAGVGTDTQYF.

J is TRBJ1-2 and V is TRBV10-1, with D unresolved. V lost 7 bases and J 5 bases, leaving 14 bases between the germline ends. Germline CDR1 WNHNN, CDR2 SYGVQD (reference sequence). There are 13 residues in the CDR3. The CDR3 bases are TGCGCCAGCATCCCAGACGGGTATTATGGCTACACCTTC. It encodes CASIPDGYYGYTF.

This clonotype was picked up a small number of times. The chain is built from TRBV15 and TRBJ1-5; tentatively, D is TRBD1 (5 bases). The CDR3 is made up of 15 amino acids. The germline V gene has CDR1 LNHNV and CDR2 YYDKDF (reference sequence). Trimming pared 3 bases from V and 2 bases from J, leaving 11 bases between. CDR3 protein: CATSSEGSGNQPQHF. DNA for the CDR3: TGTGCCACCAGCAGCGAGGGGAGCGGCAATCAGCCCCAGCATTTT.

Many counts were recorded for this clonotype. The chain combines TRBV29-1 with TRBJ2-1, with D tentatively TRBD1 or TRBD2 (5 bases each). The CDR3 is 14 residues long. V was cut by 3 bases and J by 1 base, with 10 bases left in between. Per the germline V gene, CDR1 is SQVTM and CDR2 is ANQGSEA. CDR3 sequence reads: CSVDLGVSYNEQFF. The CDR3 nucleotides are TGCAGCGTTGACTTGGGGGTTTCCTACAATGAGCAGTTCTTC.

This clonotype was counted between two and nine times. This sequence joins TRBV29-1 and TRBJ2-3; no reliable D call. The CDR3 totals 12 residues. Trimming stripped 6 bases from V and 2 bases from J, with 9 bases between. The V gene's germline CDR1 is SQVTM and CDR2 ANQGSEA. CDR3 residues: CSVTEPTDTQYF. DNA for the CDR3: TGCAGCGTAACAGAGCCCACAGATACGCAGTATTTT.

The chain has TRBV5-1 and TRBJ2-5; D possibly corresponds to TRBD1 (7 bases). The germline V gene has CDR1 SGHRS and CDR2 YFSETQ. Trimming removed 4 bases from V and 5 bases from J, with 18 bases in between. This CDR3 region has 15 residues. The CDR3 here is CASSREDPGGETQYF. In nucleotides, the CDR3 is TGCGCCAGCAGCCGTGAAGACCCAGGGGGGGAGACCCAGTACTTC.

In its sample, this clonotype was seen a few times. The CDR3 nucleotides read TGTGCCAGCAGCCACAGGGACAGCCTCGGCGGCGGCTACACCTTC. This translates into CASSHRDSLGGGYTF. This rearrangement joins TRBV7-2 to TRBJ1-2, with TRBD1 identical over 7 bases. J was trimmed by 8 bases and V by 5 bases; bases with no gene match: 14. The CDR3 runs 15 residues. Per the germline V gene, CDR1 is SGHTA and CDR2 is FQGNSA.

The table lists this clonotype with a few counts. This sequence joins TRBV20-1 and TRBJ2-3; TRBD1 or TRBD2 may be the D gene (6 bases each). This CDR3 is 14 amino acids long. Germline-derived CDR1 and CDR2 are DFQATT and SNEGSKA (reference sequence). V lost 2 bases and J 6 bases, leaving 15 bases between the germline ends. As DNA, the CDR3 is TGCAGTGCTAGATCGGGACTCCAGGGGGATACGCAGTATTTT. It encodes CSARSGLQGDTQYF.

Only a few counts were recorded for this clonotype. The chain is built from TRBV20-1 and TRBJ1-1; tentative D call: TRBD1 (5 bases). CDR1 and CDR2 from the germline V gene are DFQATT and SNEGSKA (reference sequence). V lost 6 bases and J lost 5, with 28 bases in between. The CDR3 sequence is 17 residues long. The CDR3: CSAHLPGRGLGRTEAFF. The DNA of the CDR3 is TGCAGTGCCCACCTCCCGGGGAGGGGATTAGGAAGGACTGAAGCTTTCTTT.

The chain joins TRBV6-4 to TRBJ2-1, with D possibly being TRBD2 (5 bases). V was pared by 4 bases and J by 9 bases, with 13 bases between. This CDR3 region has 13 residues. The V gene's germline CDR1 is MRHNA and CDR2 SNTAGT. The CDR3 DNA is TGTGCCAGCAGTGTCAGTGAAGGGAGTGAGCAGTTCTTC. It codes for CASSVSEGSEQFF.

This sequence joins TRBV7-2 and TRBJ1-6; D uncertain. Trimming cost V 5 bases and J 7 bases, with 27 bases left between them. The CDR3 loop spans 19 amino acids. Germline assignment: CDR1 SGHTA and CDR2 FQGNSA. The CDR3 sequence: CASSDSHRWARVGNSPLHF. The CDR3 region has the DNA TGTGCCAGCAGCGATTCCCACCGGTGGGCCCGGGTGGGAAATTCACCCCTCCACTTT. Together with reference TRBV7-2 and TRBJ1-6, the CDR3 gives the full variable domain: GAGVSQSPSNKVTEKGKDVELRCDPISGHTALYWYRQSLGQGLEFLIYFQGNSAPDKSGLPSDRFSAERTGGSVSTLTIQRTQQEDSAVYLCASSDSHRWARVGNSPLHFGNGTRLTVT.

V gene TRBV18 combines with J gene TRBJ1-1; no reliable D call. Trimming stripped 6 bases from V and 1 base from J, with 9 bases between. Germline loops: CDR1 KGHSH, CDR2 LQKENI. The CDR3 spans 13 residues. CDR3 sequence: CASSTDGNTEAFF. DNA for the CDR3: TGTGCCAGCTCTACGGACGGGAACACTGAAGCTTTCTTT.

This clonotype has only a few counts. The rearrangement joins TRBV20-1 to TRBJ2-5, with D unresolved. CDR1 is DFQATT and CDR2 is SNEGSKA in the germline V gene (reference sequence). This CDR3 spans 12 amino acids. Trimming took off 6 bases at V and 4 bases at J, with 12 bases between the two ends. In DNA form, the CDR3 reads TGCAGTGCGCCTAAAGGAACAGAGACCCAGTACTTC. Its translation is CSAPKGTETQYF.

V gene TRBV12-3 or TRBV12-4 combines with J gene TRBJ1-2; maybe TRBD1 (6 bases). The V gene lost 6 bases and the J gene lost 8 bases, with 13 bases spanning the gap. The CDR3 is 12 residues long. The DNA for the CDR3 is TGTGCCAGCAGGCCGGACAGTCACGGCTACACCTTC. Protein product: CASRPDSHGYTF.

The CDR3 protein is CASSPRGAGVSYEQYF. As DNA, the CDR3 is TGTGCCAGCAGCCCTAGGGGAGCGGGGGTGTCCTACGAGCAGTACTTC. This chain uses TRBV4-2 with TRBJ2-7; the match to TRBD2 covers 8 bases. Germline values: CDR1 LGHNA, CDR2 YNFKEQ. J gave up 1 base and V 4 bases, and 9 bases lay outside the gene matches. CDR3 length: 16 residues.

The chain employs TRBV7-8 and TRBJ2-3; D remains ambiguous. The CDR3 contains 12 residues. Per germline, CDR1 SGHVS and CDR2 FQNEAQ. V was cut by 4 bases and J by 6 bases, with 8 bases left in between. CDR3 in amino acids: CASSSPADTQYF. CDR3 coding DNA: TGTGCCAGCAGCTCGCCCGCGGATACGCAGTATTTT.

The rearrangement joins TRBV12-3 or TRBV12-4 to TRBJ1-4; TRBD1 matches 10 bases. The junction had 8 bases not matched to a gene; V was cut back by 5 bases and J by 8 bases. The CDR3 extends over 15 amino acids. CDR3 residues: CASSPQGQGYEKLFF. For the CDR3, the DNA is TGTGCCAGCAGTCCTCAGGGACAGGGGTACGAAAAACTGTTTTTT.

A few counts support this clonotype. This chain uses TRBV5-1 with TRBJ2-1; the D gene is possibly TRBD2 (7 bases). This CDR3 spans 16 amino acids. V shed 1 base and J shed 8 bases, with 19 bases lying between them. The germline CDR1 and CDR2 sequences are SGHRS and YFSETQ. For the CDR3, the DNA is TGCGCCAGCAGCTTGTGGGCTGCGGGGGCTGGCGATGAGCAGTTCTTC. Amino acids: CASSLWAAGAGDEQFF.

The CDR3 DNA follows: TGCGCCCGTCTCAGGGGGATGAGCTCCTACAATGAGCAGTTCTTC. Translating gives CARLRGMSSYNEQFF. This sequence joins TRBV4-3 and TRBJ2-1, with 7 bases matching TRBD1. The germline V gene has CDR1 LGHNA and CDR2 YSLEER. The CDR3 covers 15 residues. J lost 0 bases, V lost 11 bases, and 10 bases had no gene match.

In its sample, this clonotype was seen a few times. The chain carries TRBV12-3 or TRBV12-4 and TRBJ1-6; 7 nucleotides match TRBD1. This CDR3 is 14 amino acids long. The ends lost 5 bases at V and 9 bases at J; junction bases unmatched: 7. CDR3 nucleotides: TGTGCCAGCAGTACGACAGGGAGGCCTTCACCCCTCCACTTT. Protein product: CASSTTGRPSPLHF.

The CDR3 is CSAHGRSTDTQYF. CDR3 nucleotides: TGCAGTGCACACGGGCGAAGCACAGATACGCAGTATTTT. The chain couples TRBV20-1 to TRBJ2-3; D remains ambiguous. Trimming removed 6 bases from V and 0 bases from J, with 10 bases in between. Germline V CDR1 and CDR2: DFQATT, SNEGSKA (reference sequence). This CDR3 is built from 13 residues.

V is TRBV9 and J is TRBJ1-2; D call uncertain. The V gene's germline CDR1 is SGDLS and CDR2 YYNGEE. Deletions cut 0 bases from V and 3 bases from J, with 6 bases between. The CDR3 has 13 amino acids. CDR3 DNA: TGTGCCAGCAGCGTAGGGGAAGACTATGGCTACACCTTC. The encoded protein is CASSVGEDYGYTF.